This section outlines one T cell receptor beta chain sequence together with its context. Its antigen is unidentified. A library of TCRbeta sequences, prepared with unique molecular identifiers, was generated. TCRdb reprocessed the PCR reads with MiXCR, giving one entry per CDR3 protein. The sample lists 500,000 to 600,000 distinct CDR3 sequences; 25% to 30% were seen once. This sample stems from a study of T-cell reconstitution after alpha-beta-depleted transplantation in children. General observations from the study: Surviving recipient T cells and intrathymic progenitors accounted for some patients' high TCRbeta diversity at day 60. Reportedly, only several hundred clones from non-depleted graft cells drove alpha-beta T-cell counts at about two months. T cells produced anew were the main source of T-cell counts and diversity one year after transplant.

CDR3 size: 14 residues. The V gene lost 4 bases and the J gene lost 3 bases, with 13 bases spanning the gap. Germline loops: CDR1 SGHRS, CDR2 YFSETQ. Sequencing used PBMCs, obtained before TCRalphabeta/CD19-depleted stem cell transplant. This TCR came from a boy younger than two with Wiskott-Aldrich syndrome, due to receive a stem cell transplant. This sequence joins TRBV5-1 and TRBJ1-2, with D possibly TRBD1 on 5 matching bases. The CDR3 region has the DNA TGCGCCAGCAGCCTGACCCCGGGGGACTATGGCTACACCTTC. Translated: CASSLTPGDYGYTF.